Listed below are T cell receptor beta chains from one sample, sequenced in a study of blood T cell repertoires in COVID-19. Data came from immunoSEQ multiplex PCR; TCRdb stores just in-frame clones and leaves some out. Of over 130,000 clones listed, about nine tenths are singletons. Material: peripheral blood. These receptors originate from a human donor with COVID-19, enrolled during active disease. The donor label of this sample is uncertain. The CDR3 runs from the conserved cysteine through the conserved F or W. The D gene is left open where the match is weak. Size values are once, few and many counts, or a class for expanded clones, and some rows have none.

TRBJ1-6 NA few TRBV6-4 TGTGCCAGCAGTGACTCGACAAATTCACCCCTCCACTTT CASSDSTNSPLHF
TRBJ1-6 NA NA TRBV6-5 TGTGCCAGCAGTTCGGGGGGGCTGGGTTCACCCCTCCACTTT CASSSGGLGSPLHF
TRBJ2-7 NA NA TRBV18 TGTGCCAGCTCCCGCAGCAATAGCGGCTCCTACGAGCAGTACTTC CASSRSNSGSYEQYF
TRBJ2-3 TRBD2 NA TRBV30 TGTGCCTGGAGACGGGGGGACTTCACAGATACGCAGTATTTT CAWRRGDFTDTQYF
TRBJ2-1 TRBD2 NA TRBV24-1 TGTGCCACCAGTCTAGCGGGACAATCCTACAATGAGCAGTTCTTC CATSLAGQSYNEQFF
TRBJ1-6 TRBD1 NA TRBV7-9 TGTGCCAGCAGCTCCTCCTCCGGGACAGTTAATTCACCCCTCCACTTT CASSSSSGTVNSPLHF
TRBJ1-2 NA NA TRBV10-1 TGCGCCAGCAGTGAGTCGTCGGGGAGCGGCTACACCTTC CASSESSGSGYTF
TRBJ2-3 TRBD2 NA TRBV18 TGTGCCAGCTCACTAGCGGGGCGCACAGATACGCAGTATTTT CASSLAGRTDTQYF
TRBJ2-1 NA NA TRBV5-1 TGCGCCAGCAGCTTGGCGGCAGGGGCTGCGGATGAGCAGTTCTTC CASSLAAGAADEQFF
TRBJ2-7 NA NA TRBV27 TGTGCCAGCAGCATGACAGGCTACGAGCAGTACTTC CASSMTGYEQYF
TRBJ2-7 TRBD2 NA TRBV7-8 TGTGCCAGCAGCGTTAGCGGGAGTAGTAACGAGCAGTACTTC CASSVSGSSNEQYF
TRBJ1-6 NA NA TRBV6-5 TGTGCCAGCAGTTCCCGGGAAAAAGCACCCCTCCACTTT CASSSREKAPLHF
TRBJ2-3 TRBD2 NA TRBV10-1 TGCGCCAGCAGTGAGTCGCTAGGACTAGCGACAGATACGCAGTATTTT CASSESLGLATDTQYF
TRBJ2-5 TRBD2 NA TRBV3-1/TRBV3-2 TGTGCCAGCAGCCAAGATACTAGCGGGGGCGGGGGGACCCAGTACTTC CASSQDTSGGGGTQYF
TRBJ1-4 NA NA TRBV6-6 TGTGCCAGCAGTTTTTCGGTTGAAAAACTGTTTTTT CASSFSVEKLFF
TRBJ2-1 NA NA TRBV5-4 TGTGCCAGCAGCTTGTGGCCAGACAATGAGCAGTTCTTC CASSLWPDNEQFF
TRBJ1-1 TRBD1 NA TRBV12-5 TGTGCTAGTGGTTTGGGGACAGGGGGCACTGAAGCTTTCTTT CASGLGTGGTEAFF
TRBJ2-3 TRBD1 NA TRBV5-6 TGTGCCAGCAGCCGGGACAGACTTAGCACAGATACGCAGTATTTT CASSRDRLSTDTQYF
TRBJ1-2 TRBD1 NA TRBV5-1 TGCGCCAGCACCGCGAGAGGGGGCAGCTATGGCTACACCTTC CASTARGGSYGYTF
TRBJ1-4 TRBD1 NA TRBV27 TGTGCCAGCAGCTTCAGGGGGCGTGGGGGTGGAAAACTGTTTTTT CASSFRGRGGGKLFF
TRBJ2-3 NA few TRBV11-2 TGTGCCAGCAGCTTAGACAGGGGCACAGATACGCAGTATTTT CASSLDRGTDTQYF
TRBJ1-6 NA NA TRBV6-2/TRBV6-3 TGTGCCAGCAGTTGGCCCCCCCGGGGTCCCGGTTCACCCCTCCACTTT CASSWPPRGPGSPLHF
TRBJ1-3 NA NA TRBV12-3/TRBV12-4 TGTGCCAGCACAGGGTCTGGAAACACCATATATTTT CASTGSGNTIYF
TRBJ2-1 TRBD2 once TRBV24-1 TGTGCCACCAGTGATTTGCAAGCGGGAGGGCAATACAATGAGCAGTTCTTC CATSDLQAGGQYNEQFF
TRBJ1-1 NA NA TRBV18 TGTGCCAGCTCATCCCTCGGGACAACTATCACTGAAGCTTTCTTT CASSSLGTTITEAFF
TRBJ2-3 NA NA TRBV6-6 TGTGCCAGCAGTTCCCTGGGGCGGAATACGCAGTATTTT CASSSLGRNTQYF
TRBJ2-4 TRBD2 NA TRBV6-6 TGTGCCAGCAGTTCCCAGCGGGAGGAGGGCATTCAGTACTTC CASSSQREEGIQYF
TRBJ1-1 TRBD1 NA TRBV15 TGTGCCACCAGCGCGCGATATTGGGACAGCGCCGAGACTGAAGCTTTCTTT CATSARYWDSAETEAFF
TRBJ1-1 NA NA TRBV7-9 TGTGCCAGCAGCTTCACAGGGCAAGACACTGAAGCTTTCTTT CASSFTGQDTEAFF
TRBJ1-3 TRBD1 NA TRBV5-1 TGCGCCAGCAGCTTGGACGGGACAGGGTTCGGAAACACCATATATTTT CASSLDGTGFGNTIYF
TRBJ2-1 TRBD1 NA TRBV30 TGTGCCTGGACCGGGACAGGTGAAGGGAACAATGAGCAGTTCTTC CAWTGTGEGNNEQFF
TRBJ1-5 TRBD1 few TRBV6-2/TRBV6-3 TGTGCCAGCAGTACTTACAGGGGATCGCGGCAGCCCCAGCATTTT CASSTYRGSRQPQHF
TRBJ1-5 TRBD1 NA TRBV28 TGTGCCAGCATTGGGACAGGGGGGGTCTCAGGGCCCCAGCATTTT CASIGTGGVSGPQHF
TRBJ1-2 NA NA TRBV19 TGTGCCAGTAGTGAATCGGGACACAACCTCTATGGCTACACCTTC CASSESGHNLYGYTF
TRBJ2-3 TRBD1 once TRBV19 TGTGCCACCGGGGACAGGGGGGCACTGGCAGATACGCAGTATTTT CATGDRGALADTQYF
TRBJ2-5 TRBD1 NA TRBV11-2 TGTGCCAGCAGCTTAGATTTCGCAGGGGGCAGAGAGACCCAGTACTTC CASSLDFAGGRETQYF
TRBJ2-3 NA NA TRBV30 TGTGCCTGGAGCCCCCCGGGAGATACGCAGTATTTT CAWSPPGDTQYF
TRBJ2-5 TRBD1 NA TRBV6-6 TGTGCCAGCAGTTACTCGTGGACAGGGGGCTCGGAGACCCAGTACTTC CASSYSWTGGSETQYF
TRBJ2-7 NA NA TRBV9 TGTGCCAGCAGCGTAGGGCAGGGCCCATTCTACGAGCAGTACTTC CASSVGQGPFYEQYF
TRBJ2-7 TRBD1 NA TRBV9 TGTGCCAGCAGCCCCAGCCGGGCGGACAGGGATAGCTCCTACGAGCAGTACTTC CASSPSRADRDSSYEQYF
TRBJ1-2 TRBD1 NA TRBV7-2 TGTGCCAGCAGCGTGACAGGGCCGGGTGGCTACACCTTC CASSVTGPGGYTF
TRBJ1-2 TRBD1 NA TRBV3-1/TRBV3-2 TGTGCCAGCAGCCAAGACAGGGGGGATTACTATGGCTACACCTTC CASSQDRGDYYGYTF
TRBJ1-2 NA few TRBV12-3/TRBV12-4 TGTGCCAGCAGTTTAGAACAGAACTATGGCTACACCTTC CASSLEQNYGYTF
TRBJ1-1 TRBD1 NA TRBV5-1 TGCGCCAGCAGCTTGGAACCCGGGACAGGGCACGAAGCTTTCTTT CASSLEPGTGHEAFF
TRBJ2-5 NA NA TRBV5-4 TGTGCCAGCAGCCCGTATAGGGGAGAGACCCAGTACTTC CASSPYRGETQYF
TRBJ2-5 TRBD1 NA TRBV2 TGTGCCAGCAGCCAAACAGGGGGCGGAGGAGAGACCCAGTACTTC CASSQTGGGGETQYF
TRBJ1-3 TRBD1 NA TRBV5-1 TGCGCCAGCGGTGGGGGACAGATTGGAAACACCATATATTTT CASGGGQIGNTIYF
TRBJ2-3 TRBD2 NA TRBV7-9 TGTGCCAGCAGAGAAGCGGGGATCACAGATACGCAGTATTTT CASREAGITDTQYF
TRBJ1-2 NA NA TRBV2 TGTGCCAGCAGTGTTCTCAGGGAGGATGGCTACACCTTC CASSVLREDGYTF
TRBJ1-6 NA few TRBV5-5 TGTGCCAGCAGCCCCTCCGGGACATCGGGTTCACCCCTCCACTTT CASSPSGTSGSPLHF
TRBJ1-2 TRBD1 NA TRBV27 TGTGCCAGCAGTTCAGGACAGGGGGCAGGTGGCTACACCTTC CASSSGQGAGGYTF
TRBJ1-1 TRBD1 NA TRBV27 TGTGCCAGCAGAACTAACGGACAGGTGCCCCTGAACACTGAAGCTTTCTTT CASRTNGQVPLNTEAFF
TRBJ2-1 NA few TRBV14 TGTGCCAGCAGCCGGCTCGGGGGGCCCTCCTACAATGAGCAGTTCTTC CASSRLGGPSYNEQFF
TRBJ1-5 NA NA TRBV2 TGTGCCAGCAGTGAAGACAGGGTTGATCAGCCCCAGCATTTT CASSEDRVDQPQHF
TRBJ2-5 NA NA TRBV29-1 TGCAGCGGGGGGGGACAGGAGCAAGAGACCCAGTACTTC CSGGGQEQETQYF
TRBJ1-1 TRBD1 NA TRBV5-4 TGTGCCAGCAGCTCGGGACAGGGGAGCGGCACTGAAGCTTTCTTT CASSSGQGSGTEAFF
TRBJ1-5 NA NA TRBV10-1 TGCGCCAGCACGGGAGCTGGGGATCAGCCCCAGCATTTT CASTGAGDQPQHF
TRBJ1-2 TRBD1 NA TRBV28 TGTGCCAGCAGTTTGGCAGGGGGCGGTGGCTATGGCTACACCTTC CASSLAGGGGYGYTF
TRBJ2-1 TRBD1 NA TRBV7-6 TGTGCCAGCAGCTTAGGGACAGGGAGCTACAATGAGCAGTTCTTC CASSLGTGSYNEQFF
TRBJ1-4 NA once TRBV6-5 TGTGCCAGCAGTTCCCTCCAGGGAACTAATGAAAAACTGTTTTTT CASSSLQGTNEKLFF